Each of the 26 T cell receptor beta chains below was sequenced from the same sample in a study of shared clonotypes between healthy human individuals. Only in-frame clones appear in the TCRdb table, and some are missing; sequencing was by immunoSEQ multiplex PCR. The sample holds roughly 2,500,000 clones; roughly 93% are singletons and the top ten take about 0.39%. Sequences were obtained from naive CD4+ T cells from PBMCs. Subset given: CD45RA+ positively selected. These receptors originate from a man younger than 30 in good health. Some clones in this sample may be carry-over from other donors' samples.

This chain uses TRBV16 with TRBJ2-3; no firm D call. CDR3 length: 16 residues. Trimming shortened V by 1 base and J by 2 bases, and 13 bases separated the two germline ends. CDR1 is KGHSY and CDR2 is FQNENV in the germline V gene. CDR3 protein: CASSQWSSASTDTQYF. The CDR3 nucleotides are TGTGCCAGCAGCCAATGGTCCAGCGCCTCCACAGATACGCAGTATTTT.

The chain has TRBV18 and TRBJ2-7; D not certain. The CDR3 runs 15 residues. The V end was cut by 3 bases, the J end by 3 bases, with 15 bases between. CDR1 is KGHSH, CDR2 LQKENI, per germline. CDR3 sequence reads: CASSPGTTGLYEQYF. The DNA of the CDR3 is TGTGCCAGCTCACCGGGCACTACCGGCCTCTACGAGCAGTACTTC.

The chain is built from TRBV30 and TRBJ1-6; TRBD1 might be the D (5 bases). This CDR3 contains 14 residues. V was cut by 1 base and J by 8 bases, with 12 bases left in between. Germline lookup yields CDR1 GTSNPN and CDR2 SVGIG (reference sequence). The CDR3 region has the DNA TGTGCCTGGAGTGCAGGGCAGAGTGATTCACCCCTCCACTTT. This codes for CAWSAGQSDSPLHF.

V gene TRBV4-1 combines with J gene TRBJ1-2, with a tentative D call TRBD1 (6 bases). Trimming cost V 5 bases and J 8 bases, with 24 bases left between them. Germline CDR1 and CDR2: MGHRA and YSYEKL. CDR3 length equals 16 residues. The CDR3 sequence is CASSRLRQVTGSGYTF. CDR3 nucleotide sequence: TGCGCCAGCAGCAGATTAAGACAGGTTACAGGGAGCGGCTACACCTTC.

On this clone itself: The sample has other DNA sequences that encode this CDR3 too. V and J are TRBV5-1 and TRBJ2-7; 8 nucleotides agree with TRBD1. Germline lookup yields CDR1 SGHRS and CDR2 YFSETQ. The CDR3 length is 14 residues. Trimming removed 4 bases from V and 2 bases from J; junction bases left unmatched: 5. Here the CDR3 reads CASSRGTGAYEQYF. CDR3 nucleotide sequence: TGCGCCAGCAGCCGCGGGACAGGAGCCTACGAGCAGTACTTC.

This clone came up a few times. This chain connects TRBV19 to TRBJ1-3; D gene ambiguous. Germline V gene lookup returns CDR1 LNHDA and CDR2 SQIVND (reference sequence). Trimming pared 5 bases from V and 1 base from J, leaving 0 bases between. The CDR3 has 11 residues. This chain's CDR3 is CASSSGNTIYF. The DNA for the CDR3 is TGTGCCAGTAGTTCTGGAAACACCATATATTTT.

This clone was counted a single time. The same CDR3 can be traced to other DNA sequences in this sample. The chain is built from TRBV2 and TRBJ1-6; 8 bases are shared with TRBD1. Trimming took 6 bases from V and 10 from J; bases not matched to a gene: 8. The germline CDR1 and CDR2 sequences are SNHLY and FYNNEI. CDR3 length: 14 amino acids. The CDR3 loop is CASSEDRVYSPLHF. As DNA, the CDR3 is TGTGCCAGCAGCGAGGACAGGGTATACTCACCCCTCCACTTT. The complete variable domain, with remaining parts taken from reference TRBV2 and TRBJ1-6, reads EPEVTQTPSHQVTQMGQEVILRCVPISNHLYFYWYRQILGQKVEFLVSFYNNEISEKSEIFDDQFSVERPDGSNFTLKIRSTKLEDSAMYFCASSEDRVYSPLHFGNGTRLTVT.

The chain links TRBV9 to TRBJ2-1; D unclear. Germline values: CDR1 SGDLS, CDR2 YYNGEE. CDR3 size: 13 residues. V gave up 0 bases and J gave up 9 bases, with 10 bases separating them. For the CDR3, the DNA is TGTGCCAGCAGCGTAGCGGGCCTTACTGAGCAGTTCTTC. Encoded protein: CASSVAGLTEQFF. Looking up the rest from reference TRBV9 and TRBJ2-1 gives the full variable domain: DSGVTQTPKHLITATGQRVTLRCSPRSGDLSVYWYQQSLDQGLQFLIQYYNGEERAKGNILERFSAQQFPDLHSELNLSSLELGDSALYFCASSVAGLTEQFFGPGTRLTVL.

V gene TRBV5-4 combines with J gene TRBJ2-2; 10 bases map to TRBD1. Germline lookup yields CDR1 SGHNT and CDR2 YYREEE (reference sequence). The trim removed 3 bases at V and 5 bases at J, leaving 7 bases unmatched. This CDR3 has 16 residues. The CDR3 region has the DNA TGTGCCAGCAGCTCGGGCGGGACAGGGGTTACCGGGGAGCTGTTTTTT. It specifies CASSSGGTGVTGELFF.

This CDR3 is CASSPPGQSNQPQHF. CDR3 nucleotide sequence: TGTGCCAGCAGTCCTCCAGGGCAAAGCAATCAGCCCCAGCATTTT. The rearrangement uses TRBV5-5 and TRBJ1-5; tentatively, D is TRBD1 (5 bases). Trimming took 5 bases from V and 1 from J, leaving 13 bases between them. Germline CDR1 SGHKS, CDR2 YYEKEE (reference sequence). The CDR3 sequence is 15 residues long.

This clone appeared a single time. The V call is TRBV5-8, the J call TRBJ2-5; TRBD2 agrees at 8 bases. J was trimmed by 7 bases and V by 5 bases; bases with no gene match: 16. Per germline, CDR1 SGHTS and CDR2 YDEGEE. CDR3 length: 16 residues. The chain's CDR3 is CASRHSGSGGLGTQYF. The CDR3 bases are TGTGCCAGCAGGCATAGCGGCTCGGGAGGGCTCGGGACCCAGTACTTC. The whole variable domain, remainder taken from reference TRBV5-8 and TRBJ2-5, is EAGVTQSPTHLIKTRGQQATLRCSPISGHTSVYWYQQALGLGLQFLLWYDEGEERNRGNFPPRFSGRQFPNYSSELNVNALELEDSALYLCASRHSGSGGLGTQYFGPGTRLLVL.

CDR3 loop: CASSATSGRAHPPSEQYF. The DNA of the CDR3 is TGTGCCAGCAGCGCGACTAGCGGGAGGGCCCACCCCCCGAGCGAGCAGTACTTC. J is TRBJ2-7 and V is TRBV5-4, with 14 bases that match TRBD2. Trimming removed 4 bases from V and 6 bases from J; junction bases left unmatched: 15. The CDR3 has 18 residues. Germline CDR1 and CDR2: SGHNT and YYREEE (reference sequence). Together with reference TRBV5-4 and TRBJ2-7, the CDR3 gives the full variable domain: ETGVTQSPTHLIKTRGQQVTLRCSSQSGHNTVSWYQQALGQGPQFIFQYYREEENGRGNFPPRFSGLQFPNYSSELNVNALELDDSALYLCASSATSGRAHPPSEQYFGPGTRLTVT.

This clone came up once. In nucleotides, the CDR3 is TGTGCCAGCAGCCCCCGGGACAGGGCGCCCACTGAAGCTTTCTTT. Translated, it gives CASSPRDRAPTEAFF. The rearrangement links TRBV5-6 to TRBJ1-1; TRBD1 matches 9 bases. J lost 4 bases, V lost 4 bases, and 8 bases had no gene match. The length of the CDR3 is 15 residues. In germline, CDR1 is SGHDT, CDR2 YYEEEE.

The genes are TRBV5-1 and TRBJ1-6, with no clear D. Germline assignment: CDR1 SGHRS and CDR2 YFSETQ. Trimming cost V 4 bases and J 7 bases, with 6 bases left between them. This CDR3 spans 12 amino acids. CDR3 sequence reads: CASSEPNSPLHF. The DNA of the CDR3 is TGCGCCAGCAGCGAGCCCAATTCACCCCTCCACTTT.

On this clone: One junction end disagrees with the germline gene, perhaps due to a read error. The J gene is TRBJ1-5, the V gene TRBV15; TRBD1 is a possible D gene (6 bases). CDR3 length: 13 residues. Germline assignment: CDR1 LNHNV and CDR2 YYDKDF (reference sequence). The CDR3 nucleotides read TGTGCCACCCAGGTCGGGGCGGGGGGCCCCCAAAATTTT. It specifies CATQVGAGGPQNF. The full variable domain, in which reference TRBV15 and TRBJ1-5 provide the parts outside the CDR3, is DAMVIQNPRYQVTQFGKPVTLSCSQTLNHNVMYWYQQKSSQAPKLLFHYYDKDFNNEADTPDNFQSRRPNTSFCFLDIRSPGLGDTAMYLCATQVGAGGPQNFGDGTRLSIL.

Here the CDR3 reads CASSLPGSASYEQYF. In DNA, the CDR3 is TGTGCCAGCAGCCTCCCGGGCTCGGCCTCCTACGAGCAGTACTTC. The chain joins TRBV11-2 to TRBJ2-7; D unclear. CDR1 is SGHAT and CDR2 is FQNNGV in the germline V gene. Trimming removed 5 bases from V and 0 bases from J, with 14 bases in between. The CDR3 runs 15 residues.

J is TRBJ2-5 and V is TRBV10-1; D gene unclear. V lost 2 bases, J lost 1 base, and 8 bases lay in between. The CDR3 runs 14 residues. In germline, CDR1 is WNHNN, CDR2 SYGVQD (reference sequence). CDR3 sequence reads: CASSESMSQETQYF. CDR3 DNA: TGCGCCAGCAGTGAGAGTATGAGCCAAGAGACCCAGTACTTC.

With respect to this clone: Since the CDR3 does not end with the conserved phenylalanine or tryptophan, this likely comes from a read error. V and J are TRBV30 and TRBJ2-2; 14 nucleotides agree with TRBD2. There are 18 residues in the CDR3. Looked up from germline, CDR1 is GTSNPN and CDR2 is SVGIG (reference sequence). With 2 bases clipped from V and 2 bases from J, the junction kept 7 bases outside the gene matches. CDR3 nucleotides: TGTGCCTGGAGTTCCCCCGGACTAGCGGGGGGCAACACCGGGGAGCTGTTTTCT. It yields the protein CAWSSPGLAGGNTGELFS.

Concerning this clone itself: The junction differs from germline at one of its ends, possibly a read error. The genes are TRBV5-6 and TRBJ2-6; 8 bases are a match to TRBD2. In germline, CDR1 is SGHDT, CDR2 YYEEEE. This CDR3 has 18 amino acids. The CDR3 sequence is CARSLDGGGSAGANVLTF. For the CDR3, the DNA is TGTGCCCGCAGCTTGGACGGGGGGGGTTCGGCTGGGGCCAACGTCCTGACTTTC.

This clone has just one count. In DNA form, the CDR3 reads TGCGCCAGCAGCTCGACTCCGTTTGGGGGTCGATACGAGCAGTACTTC. Protein: CASSSTPFGGRYEQYF. This chain joins TRBV5-1 and TRBJ2-7; D could derive from TRBD1 or TRBD2 (5 bases each). V lost 3 bases and J lost 4, with 20 bases in between. The CDR3 has 16 residues. CDR1 SGHRS and CDR2 YFSETQ come from the germline V gene.

The CDR3 reads CAISERRTGSMSETQYF. DNA for the CDR3: TGTGCCATCAGTGAGCGGCGGACAGGGAGCATGAGCGAGACCCAGTACTTC. V is TRBV10-3 and J is TRBJ2-5; 8 bases line up with TRBD1. CDR1 is ENHRY and CDR2 is SYGVKD in the germline V gene. V dropped 2 bases and J dropped 5; count of bases not matched to a gene: 13. CDR3 length equals 17 residues.

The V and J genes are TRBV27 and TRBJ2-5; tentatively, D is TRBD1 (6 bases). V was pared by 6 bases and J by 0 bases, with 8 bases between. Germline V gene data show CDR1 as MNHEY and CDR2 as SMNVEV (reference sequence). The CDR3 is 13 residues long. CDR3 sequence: CASRRTDQETQYF. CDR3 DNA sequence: TGTGCCAGCAGGCGGACAGACCAAGAGACCCAGTACTTC.

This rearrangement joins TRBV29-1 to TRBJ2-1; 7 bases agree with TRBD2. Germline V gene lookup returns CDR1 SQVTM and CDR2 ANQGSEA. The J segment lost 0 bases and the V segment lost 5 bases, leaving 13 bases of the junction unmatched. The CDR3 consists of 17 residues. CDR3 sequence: CSVRGGSYPSSYNEQFF. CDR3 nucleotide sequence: TGCAGCGTTCGTGGCGGGAGCTACCCCAGCTCCTACAATGAGCAGTTCTTC.

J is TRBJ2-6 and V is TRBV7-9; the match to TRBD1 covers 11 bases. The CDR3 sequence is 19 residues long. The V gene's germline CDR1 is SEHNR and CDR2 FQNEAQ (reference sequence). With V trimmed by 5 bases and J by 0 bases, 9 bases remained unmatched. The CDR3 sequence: CASSARPGTGGSGANVLTF. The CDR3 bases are TGTGCCAGCAGCGCCCGTCCCGGGACAGGGGGCTCTGGGGCCAACGTCCTGACTTTC.

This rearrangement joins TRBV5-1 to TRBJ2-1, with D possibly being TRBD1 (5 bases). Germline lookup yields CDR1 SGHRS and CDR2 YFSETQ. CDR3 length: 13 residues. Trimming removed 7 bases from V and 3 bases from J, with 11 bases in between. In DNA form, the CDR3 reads TGCGCCAGCGGGCTAGGGGTCTACAATGAGCAGTTCTTC. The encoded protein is CASGLGVYNEQFF.

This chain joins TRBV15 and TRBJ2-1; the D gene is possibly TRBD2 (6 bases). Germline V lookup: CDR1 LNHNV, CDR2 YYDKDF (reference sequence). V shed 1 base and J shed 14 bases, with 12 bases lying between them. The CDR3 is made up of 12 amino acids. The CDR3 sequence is CATSRVEGVKFF. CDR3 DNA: TGTGCCACCAGCAGAGTGGAGGGAGTTAAGTTCTTC.